A single sample gave rise to the 10 T cell receptor beta chains below, sequenced in a study of control samples from healthy donors and cancer patients. Clones were read by immunoSEQ multiplex PCR, and TCRdb kept only the in-frame ones, dropping some. The sample holds 190,000 or so clones, roughly 93% seen once. Material: blood. These TCRs come from a man between 18 and 29 years old in good health.

J is TRBJ2-7 and V is TRBV12-3 or TRBV12-4, with TRBD1 as a possible D gene (6 bases). V lost 6 bases, J lost 0 bases, and 6 bases lay in between. CDR3 length equals 12 residues. CDR3 amino acids: CASSRGSYEQYF. As DNA, the CDR3 is TGTGCCAGCAGCAGGGGCTCCTACGAGCAGTACTTC.

The chain uses TRBV28 and TRBJ1-2; no reliable D call. The CDR3 spans 12 residues. Looked up from germline, CDR1 is MDHEN and CDR2 is SYDVKM. V was clipped by 4 bases and J by 8 bases, with 11 bases between them. The CDR3 nucleotides read TGTGCCAGCAGTTCGAGGGCTCTGGGCTACACCTTC. Translation gives CASSSRALGYTF.

V and J are TRBV19 and TRBJ2-7; maybe TRBD2 (5 bases). CDR1 is LNHDA and CDR2 is SQIVND in the germline V gene (reference sequence). V was pared by 2 bases and J by 4 bases, with 15 bases between. The CDR3 runs to 15 residues. The CDR3 loop reads CASSISWRGGYEQYF. The CDR3 nucleotides are TGTGCCAGTAGTATAAGTTGGCGTGGCGGGTACGAGCAGTACTTC.

This sequence joins TRBV6-1 and TRBJ1-2; D is undetermined. CDR1 and CDR2 from the germline V gene are MNHNS and SASEGT. The CDR3 is 15 amino acids. V was trimmed by 3 bases and J by 2 bases, leaving 13 bases between them. In nucleotides, the CDR3 is TGTGCCAGCAGTGAGTTTGGGTCCTTCAACTATGGCTACACCTTC. Its protein product is CASSEFGSFNYGYTF.

The rearrangement joins TRBV4-2 to TRBJ2-2; no firm D call. Germline V CDR1 and CDR2: LGHNA, YNFKEQ. The germline V and J ends were trimmed by 1 base and 3 bases, with 6 bases remaining between them. The CDR3 runs 14 residues. Here the CDR3 reads CASSQVAHTGELFF. The DNA of the CDR3 is TGTGCCAGCAGCCAAGTCGCTCACACCGGGGAGCTGTTTTTT.

V usage is TRBV24-1 and J usage is TRBJ1-1, with D perhaps TRBD1 (6 bases). Germline V gives CDR1 KGHDR, CDR2 SFDVKD. Trimming cost V 6 bases and J 1 base, with 14 bases left between them. The CDR3 is made up of 15 amino acids. In DNA form, the CDR3 reads TGTGCCACCAGTCCCGCCGGGACAAAGAACACTGAAGCTTTCTTT. This codes for CATSPAGTKNTEAFF.

This clone was counted a single time. The chain has TRBV9 and TRBJ1-2, with TRBD1 as a possible D gene (5 bases). The CDR3 runs 12 residues. V was trimmed by 4 bases and J by 8 bases, leaving 12 bases between them. Germline lookup yields CDR1 SGDLS and CDR2 YYNGEE. CDR3 in amino acids: CASSPGGGGYTF. The CDR3, as DNA: TGTGCCAGCAGCCCGGGGGGAGGAGGCTACACCTTC.

V and J are TRBV5-1 and TRBJ2-1; weak D call: TRBD1 (7 bases). V was trimmed by 5 bases and J by 5 bases, leaving 32 bases between them. The CDR3 is 20 amino acids. Germline V gene data show CDR1 as SGHRS and CDR2 as YFSETQ. The CDR3 sequence is CASSSPPRQGMGGLNNEQFF. The CDR3 region has the DNA TGCGCCAGCAGTTCTCCTCCGAGACAGGGAATGGGGGGCCTCAACAATGAGCAGTTCTTC.

The rearrangement joins TRBV27 to TRBJ1-6; a weak D match, TRBD1 (5 bases). The V and J ends lost 6 bases and 9 bases respectively, with 18 bases between them. The CDR3 consists of 15 residues. Germline values: CDR1 MNHEY, CDR2 SMNVEV (reference sequence). The CDR3 loop is CASSWGRRGPSPLHF. Here the CDR3 DNA reads TGTGCCAGCAGCTGGGGGAGAAGGGGACCTTCACCCCTCCACTTT.

This clone was seen only once. V usage is TRBV6-2 or TRBV6-3 and J usage is TRBJ2-4; no firm D call. CDR1 is MNHEY and CDR2 is SVGEGT in the germline V gene. The length of the CDR3 is 16 residues. Trimming took 5 bases from V and 0 from J, leaving 14 bases between them. CDR3 in DNA: TGTGCCAGCAGTATCTACTCCTCCATAGCCAAAAACATTCAGTACTTC. It yields the protein CASSIYSSIAKNIQYF.